This T cell receptor (beta chain) was sequenced in a study of response to subunit inactivated influenza vaccine. Findings and limits, study-wide: Few additional T cells are recruited per seasonal influenza vaccination, authors suggested.

TCRdb processed the RT-PCR reads anew with MiXCR; each CDR3 protein has one entry. The sample yields under 500,000 distinct CDR3 sequences, approximately 11% seen once. The CDR3 runs 12 residues. V dropped 6 bases and J dropped 6 bases, with 15 bases sitting between them. Germline V gene sequence: CDR1 SQVTM, CDR2 ANQGSEA. In the case of this clonotype: What it recognizes is unknown.

The rearrangement links TRBV29-1 to TRBJ2-7, with D perhaps TRBD1 (5 bases). This sequence originates from a man aged 50 or older who received an inactivated influenza vaccine. Sample: PBMCs from blood, taken more than 35 days after vaccination. CDR3 nucleotides: TGCAGCGTATTAAGGGGATCTGGCGAGCAGTACTTC. As protein: CSVLRGSGEQYF.